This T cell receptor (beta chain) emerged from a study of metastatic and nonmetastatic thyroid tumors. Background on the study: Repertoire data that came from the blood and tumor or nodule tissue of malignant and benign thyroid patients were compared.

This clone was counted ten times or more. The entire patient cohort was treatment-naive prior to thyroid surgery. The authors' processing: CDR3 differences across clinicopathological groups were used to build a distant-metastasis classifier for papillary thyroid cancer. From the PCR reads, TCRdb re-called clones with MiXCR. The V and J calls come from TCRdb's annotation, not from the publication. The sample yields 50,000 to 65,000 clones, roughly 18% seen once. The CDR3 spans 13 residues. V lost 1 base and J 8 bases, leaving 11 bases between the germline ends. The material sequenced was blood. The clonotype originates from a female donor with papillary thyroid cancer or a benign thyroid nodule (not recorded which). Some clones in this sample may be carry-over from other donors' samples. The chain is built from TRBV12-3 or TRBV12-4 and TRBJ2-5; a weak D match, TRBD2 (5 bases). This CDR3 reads CASSLGGRDTQYF. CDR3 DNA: TGTGCCAGCAGTTTAGGAGGTCGGGATACCCAGTACTTC.